The rows below give T cell receptor beta chains drawn from one sample of a study of T-cell reconstitution after alpha-beta-depleted transplantation in children. TCRdb fed the PCR reads into MiXCR, producing one record per CDR3 protein. The sample lists approximately 400,000 distinct CDR3 sequences, approximately 10% occurring once. The sequencing used PBMCs from the stem cell graft donor, collected from the stem cell graft. The receptors shown here come from a human donor who donated a stem cell graft to a child with acute myeloid leukemia. The CDR3 runs from the conserved cysteine through the conserved F or W. D genes are given only for firm matches. Clone size is not always given. Where it is, it says once, few, many or a class for expanded clones.

TRBJ2-2 | few | TRBD1 | TRBV5-1 | TGCGCCAGCAGCATTGACAGGGGTGACACCGGGGAGCTGTTTTTT | CASSIDRGDTGELFF
TRBJ2-3 | few | NA | TRBV5-8 | TGTGCCAGCAGCGCGGGTAGACAGGGCACAGATACGCAGTATTTT | CASSAGRQGTDTQYF
TRBJ2-4 | many | TRBD1 | TRBV29-1 | TGCAGCGTTGGGGACAGGGGAGGAGGAAACATTCAGTACTTC | CSVGDRGGGNIQYF
TRBJ2-2 | NA | NA | TRBV7-6 | TGTGCCAGCAGCCCACTTGGTACCGGGGAGCTGTTTTTT | CASSPLGTGELFF
TRBJ2-1 | few | NA | TRBV7-2 | TGTGCCACCTCCAGGGCCGACGGTAGTAATGAGCAGTTCTTC | CATSRADGSNEQFF
TRBJ2-7 | NA | NA | TRBV12-3/TRBV12-4 | TGTGCCAGCAGTTTTACCCCAAGCTCCTACGAGCAGTACTTC | CASSFTPSSYEQYF
TRBJ1-5 | few | TRBD1 | TRBV6-5 | TGTGCCAGCAGTTCGCCGACAGGGCCAGAGCAGCCCCAGCATTTT | CASSSPTGPEQPQHF
TRBJ2-2 | NA | TRBD2 | TRBV29-1 | TGCAGCGCGACGACTAGCGGAGGGCCCAACACCGGGGAGCTGTTTTTT | CSATTSGGPNTGELFF
TRBJ2-1 | few | NA | TRBV20-1 | TGCAGTGTTCGCCACGGGAGCCTCAATGAGCAGTTCTTC | CSVRHGSLNEQFF
TRBJ1-2 | few | NA | TRBV30 | TGTGCCTGGACCAGGACTTATGGCTACACCTTC | CAWTRTYGYTF
TRBJ2-2 | NA | TRBD2 | TRBV7-7 | TGTGCTAGCAGCTCCGGACTAGCGGGGGCCACGAACACCGGGGAGCTGTTTTTT | CASSSGLAGATNTGELFF
TRBJ1-1 | NA | NA | TRBV7-9 | TGTGCCAGCAGCCCATCTCCCCCTGGAGCTTTCTTT | CASSPSPPGAFF
TRBJ2-2 | many | TRBD1 | TRBV10-3 | TGTGCCACCACCGGACAGGGCTCTAACACCGGGGAGCTGTTTTTT | CATTGQGSNTGELFF
TRBJ1-4 | NA | NA | TRBV20-1 | TGCAGTGCCCTAGAGGACTTACGGAATGAAAAACTGTTTTTT | CSALEDLRNEKLFF
TRBJ2-1 | NA | NA | TRBV19 | TGTGCCAGTAGTTACGGGATAGGGAATGAGCAGTTCTTC | CASSYGIGNEQFF
TRBJ1-6 | few | TRBD1 | TRBV5-1 | TGCGCCAGCAGCTTGCTCCAGGGGGCTACGGCCCTCCACTTT | CASSLLQGATALHF
TRBJ1-1 | NA | NA | TRBV6-4 | TGTGCCAGCAGTGTCGTTCTGGGTAGCACTGAAGCTTTCTTT | CASSVVLGSTEAFF
TRBJ2-7 | NA | TRBD2 | TRBV2 | TGTGCCAGCAGAGTTACTAGCGCCTACTCCTACGAGCAGTACTTC | CASRVTSAYSYEQYF
TRBJ1-2 | few | NA | TRBV5-1 | TGCGCCAGCAGCTTAAGCCAGGGATCTCAGCACTATGGCTACACCTTC | CASSLSQGSQHYGYTF
TRBJ1-6 | NA | NA | TRBV12-3/TRBV12-4 | TGTGCCAGCAGCCTCCCTGGGGCAAATTCACCCCTCCACTTT | CASSLPGANSPLHF
TRBJ2-5 | few | NA | TRBV7-9 | TGTGCCAGCAGCTTATTGACGGACCAAGAGACCCAGTACTTC | CASSLLTDQETQYF
TRBJ2-1 | few | NA | TRBV27 | TGTGCCAGCAGTTCCAACGGGGGCTCTCACAATGAGCAGTTCTTC | CASSSNGGSHNEQFF
TRBJ2-1 | few | NA | TRBV19 | TGTGCCAGTGAATCAGGGGCTTCCTACAATGAGCAGTTCTTC | CASESGASYNEQFF
TRBJ1-2 | many | NA | TRBV10-3 | TGTGCCATCAGACAGGGTGACTATGGCTACACCTTC | CAIRQGDYGYTF
TRBJ1-1 | few | TRBD1 | TRBV20-1 | TGCAGTGCTAGAGATGGGGACAGGCCCTACACTGAAGCTTTCTTT | CSARDGDRPYTEAFF
TRBJ2-7 | few | TRBD1 | TRBV15 | TGTGCCACCAGCCACCGGGACAGGGATGGTTCCTACGAGCAGTACTTC | CATSHRDRDGSYEQYF
TRBJ2-1 | NA | NA | TRBV20-1 | TGCAGTGCTAGAGATCGTAACAGATTCAATGAGCAGTTCTTC | CSARDRNRFNEQFF
TRBJ1-1 | many | TRBD1 | TRBV5-1 | TGCGCCAGCAGCCAGCGGACAGGGGGGCAGGCTTTCTTT | CASSQRTGGQAFF
TRBJ2-5 | many | NA | TRBV12-3/TRBV12-4 | TGTGCCAGCAGTTCCGGGGGATCCTCAAGGACCCAGTACTTC | CASSSGGSSRTQYF
TRBJ1-1 | many | NA | TRBV6-2/TRBV6-3 | TGTGCCAGCAGCTGGGACACACGTTCGTCCGAAGCTTTCTTT | CASSWDTRSSEAFF
TRBJ2-2 | many | NA | TRBV19 | TGTGCCAGTAGTATTTGGGGGAACACCGGGGAGCTGTTTTTT | CASSIWGNTGELFF
TRBJ1-5 | NA | TRBD1 | TRBV20-1 | TGCAGTGCTCAGGAGGGGGCGGGCAATCAGCCCCAGCATTTT | CSAQEGAGNQPQHF
TRBJ2-5 | NA | TRBD2 | TRBV20-1 | TGCAGTGCTAGAGGAGGGGTTAGCGGGGGGCCAAACCAAGAGACCCAGTACTTC | CSARGGVSGGPNQETQYF
TRBJ2-7 | many | TRBD1 | TRBV6-2/TRBV6-3 | TGTGCCAGCACCCGGACAGGGATCTCCTACGAGCAGTACTTC | CASTRTGISYEQYF
TRBJ2-1 | few | NA | TRBV4-2 | TGTGCCAGCAGTATAGCTTTTAGCTCCTACAATGAGCAGTTCTTC | CASSIAFSSYNEQFF
TRBJ2-1 | NA | NA | TRBV20-1 | TGCAGTGCCCCCAAACGGGCGGAGGGTGAGCAGTTCTTC | CSAPKRAEGEQFF
TRBJ2-1 | few | NA | TRBV20-1 | TGCAGTGCTAGACCCGGAGGCTCCTACAATGAGCAGTTCTTC | CSARPGGSYNEQFF
TRBJ2-3 | many | TRBD1 | TRBV27 | TGTGCCAGCAGTTTCGACAGGGCAGATACGCAGTATTTT | CASSFDRADTQYF
TRBJ1-6 | few | NA | TRBV18 | TGTGCCAGCTCACCATGGAGGGAGTCCGGCTCACCCCTCCACTTT | CASSPWRESGSPLHF
TRBJ2-3 | many | NA | TRBV10-3 | TGTGCCACTGCCAGGGGGGGGGCCCCAGATACGCAGTATTTT | CATARGGAPDTQYF
TRBJ2-2 | NA | NA | TRBV5-6 | TGTGCCAGCAGCTTAGGTACAGACTCGAACACCGGGGAGCTGTTTTTT | CASSLGTDSNTGELFF